The 30 T cell receptor beta chains listed next were all sequenced from one sample in a study of blood T cell repertoires in COVID-19. Repertoires were generated with immunoSEQ multiplex PCR, while TCRdb's copy carries only in-frame clones and drops some. The table records some 190,000 clones, 82% of them present only once. Sequencing input: peripheral blood. The receptors were gathered from a woman in her fifties or sixties with COVID-19, enrolled during active disease.

The J gene is TRBJ1-1, the V gene TRBV28, with D uncertain. The germline gives CDR1 MDHEN, CDR2 SYDVKM. Between the trimmed V and J ends, which lost 5 bases and 6 bases, there was a span of 13 bases. CDR3 length: 13 residues. Here the CDR3 reads CASSPGLSAEAFF. In DNA form, the CDR3 reads TGTGCCAGCAGTCCCGGACTATCCGCTGAAGCTTTCTTT.

The CDR3 protein is CASSFSVGGSGANVLTF. CDR3 coding DNA: TGTGCCAGCAGCTTTTCGGTCGGGGGCTCTGGGGCCAACGTCCTGACTTTC. The chain recombines TRBV11-2 with TRBJ2-6, with D possibly matching TRBD2 (6 bases). The V gene's germline CDR1 is SGHAT and CDR2 FQNNGV. CDR3 size: 17 residues. V was pared by 3 bases and J by 0 bases, with 12 bases between.

Concerning this clone itself: The identical CDR3 is also encoded by other nucleotide sequences in the sample. The rearrangement links TRBV19 to TRBJ1-1; D may be TRBD1 (6 bases). V dropped 3 bases and J dropped 4 bases, with 9 bases sitting between them. Per germline, CDR1 LNHDA and CDR2 SQIVND (reference sequence). CDR3 length: 13 amino acids. CDR3 coding DNA: TGTGCCAGTAGTATCCAGGGGAGCACTGAAGCTTTCTTT. Protein sequence: CASSIQGSTEAFF.

The rearrangement links TRBV19 to TRBJ2-3; TRBD1 is a possible D gene (5 bases). The CDR3 contains 15 residues. Trimming removed 1 base from V and 2 bases from J, with 10 bases in between. From germline, CDR1 is LNHDA and CDR2 SQIVND (reference sequence). CDR3 in amino acids: CASSIVGANTDTQYF. As DNA, the CDR3 is TGTGCCAGTAGTATAGTAGGGGCGAACACAGATACGCAGTATTTT.

This chain connects TRBV12-3 or TRBV12-4 to TRBJ2-7; D call uncertain. The CDR3 is made up of 12 amino acids. The germline V and J ends were trimmed by 2 bases and 7 bases, with 9 bases remaining between them. The CDR3 spells CASSLNAGEQYF. The CDR3 DNA is TGTGCCAGCAGTTTAAATGCCGGGGAGCAGTACTTC.

This chain links TRBV14 with TRBJ2-1, with TRBD2 matching 7 bases. Germline lookup yields CDR1 SGHDN and CDR2 FVKESK. J was trimmed by 7 bases and V by 4 bases; bases with no gene match: 13. The CDR3 consists of 16 residues. The CDR3 DNA reads TGTGCCAGCAGCCCCTACGCGGGAGTGGAATGGAATGAGCAGTTCTTC. Translation gives CASSPYAGVEWNEQFF.

The chain has TRBV29-1 and TRBJ2-5; no clear D gene. This CDR3 is 10 amino acids long. The V gene's germline CDR1 is SQVTM and CDR2 ANQGSEA. V dropped 3 bases and J dropped 4 bases, with 3 bases sitting between them. The DNA for the CDR3 is TGCAGCGTTGACGGAGAGACCCAGTACTTC. Translation: CSVDGETQYF.

This sequence joins TRBV13 and TRBJ2-3; the D gene is possibly TRBD1 (6 bases). The CDR3 has 13 residues. Trimming pared 5 bases from V and 6 bases from J, leaving 12 bases between. Germline values: CDR1 PRHDT, CDR2 FYEKMQ (reference sequence). The CDR3 coding sequence is TGTGCCAGCAGCCCAAAGGACAGTGATACGCAGTATTTT. Translating gives CASSPKDSDTQYF.

This chain uses TRBV7-2 with TRBJ2-3; TRBD1 agrees at 7 bases. Germline V gives CDR1 SGHTA, CDR2 FQGNSA. V dropped 5 bases and J dropped 2; count of bases not matched to a gene: 10. This CDR3 contains 16 residues. The CDR3 reads CASSLTGAGNTDTQYF. CDR3 sequence (DNA): TGTGCCAGCAGCCTCACAGGGGCAGGGAACACAGATACGCAGTATTTT.

This clone was observed a single time. This rearrangement joins TRBV5-1 to TRBJ2-6, with 7 positions matching TRBD1. Germline CDR1 is SGHRS and CDR2 is YFSETQ. There are 16 residues in the CDR3. The junction had 9 bases not matched to a gene; V was cut back by 9 bases and J by 0 bases. CDR3: CATQDRPISGANVLTF. CDR3 coding DNA: TGCGCCACACAGGACAGGCCAATCTCTGGGGCCAACGTCCTGACTTTC.

The J gene is TRBJ1-1, the V gene TRBV5-1; D unresolved. Trimming left V 0 bases short and J 0 bases short, with 12 bases between. CDR1 is SGHRS and CDR2 is YFSETQ in the germline V gene. This CDR3 contains 16 residues. Here the CDR3 reads CASSLGYGEMNTEAFF. The CDR3 coding sequence is TGCGCCAGCAGCTTGGGCTACGGGGAGATGAACACTGAAGCTTTCTTT.

The V and J genes are TRBV7-2 and TRBJ2-1, with 8 bases fitting TRBD2. In germline, CDR1 is SGHTA, CDR2 FQGNSA. This CDR3 region has 17 residues. V was pared by 3 bases and J by 8 bases, with 15 bases of the junction left unmatched. The CDR3 reads CASSLRPGTRTGHEQFF. DNA for the CDR3: TGTGCCAGCAGCTTGCGCCCCGGGACTAGAACTGGGCATGAGCAGTTCTTC.

The chain uses TRBV10-3 and TRBJ1-1; D might be TRBD1 (5 bases). CDR1 and CDR2 from the germline V gene are ENHRY and SYGVKD. The V and J ends lost 2 bases and 0 bases respectively, with 7 bases between them. The CDR3 covers 14 residues. The CDR3 sequence: CAISEGDLNTEAFF. The DNA of the CDR3 is TGTGCCATCAGTGAGGGGGACTTGAACACTGAAGCTTTCTTT.

The chain is built from TRBV11-2 and TRBJ2-7; TRBD2 aligns across 7 bases. Germline trimming cut 0 bases from V and 3 bases from J; bases unmatched to any gene: 2. Germline-derived CDR1 and CDR2 are SGHAT and FQNNGV. This CDR3 has 14 residues. DNA of the CDR3: TGTGCCAGCAGCTTAGAGGGGACTAACTACGAGCAGTACGTC. It specifies CASSLEGTNYEQYV.

The V call is TRBV7-9, the J call TRBJ2-5; 9 bases line up with TRBD1. V shed 4 bases, J shed 5 bases, and the junction held 11 bases outside the gene matches. CDR1 and CDR2 (germline): SEHNR, FQNEAQ (reference sequence). The CDR3 totals 16 residues. The CDR3 reads CASSSNTGTGRETQYF. The DNA for the CDR3 is TGTGCCAGCAGCTCTAATACCGGGACAGGGAGGGAGACCCAGTACTTC.

The chain is built from TRBV19 and TRBJ2-1; TRBD2 matches 16 bases. Germline CDR1 is LNHDA and CDR2 is SQIVND (reference sequence). V lost 3 bases to trimming and J lost 7 bases; unmatched junction nucleotides: 6. The CDR3 contains 17 residues. The DNA for the CDR3 is TGTGCCAGTAGTATTACGGGACTAGCGGGAGGGGGAAATGAGCAGTTCTTC. Protein sequence: CASSITGLAGGGNEQFF.

This chain uses TRBV12-3 or TRBV12-4 with TRBJ2-5; 8 bases map to TRBD1. The CDR3 contains 13 residues. The J segment lost 5 bases and the V segment lost 5 bases, leaving 4 bases of the junction unmatched. The CDR3 spells CASSLDRGETQYF. DNA of the CDR3: TGTGCCAGCAGTCTAGACAGGGGTGAGACCCAGTACTTC.

Remarks on this clone: The sample holds other DNA sequences that translate to the same CDR3. The gene calls are TRBV28 and TRBJ1-6; D is unresolved. CDR3 length: 15 amino acids. V gave up 3 bases and J gave up 0 bases, with 6 bases separating them. CDR1 is MDHEN, CDR2 SYDVKM, per germline. DNA of the CDR3: TGTGCCAGCAGTTTGGGGAGCTCCTATAATTCACCCCTCCACTTT. Translating gives CASSLGSSYNSPLHF.

The V and J genes are TRBV5-1 and TRBJ1-1; D is possibly TRBD1 (6 bases). Germline-derived CDR1 and CDR2 are SGHRS and YFSETQ. V shed 4 bases and J shed 0 bases, with 13 bases lying between them. The CDR3 spans 15 residues. This chain's CDR3 is CASSPTQGLNTEAFF. The DNA for the CDR3 is TGCGCCAGCAGCCCGACACAGGGATTGAACACTGAAGCTTTCTTT. Looking up the rest from reference TRBV5-1 and TRBJ1-1 gives the full variable domain: KAGVTQTPRYLIKTRGQQVTLSCSPISGHRSVSWYQQTPGQGLQFLFEYFSETQRNKGNFPGRFSGRQFSNSRSEMNVSTLELGDSALYLCASSPTQGLNTEAFFGQGTRLTVV.

This clone has a handful of counts. V is TRBV28 and J is TRBJ1-5, with a possible D match to TRBD1 (6 bases). The CDR3 contains 14 residues. Germline V CDR1 and CDR2: MDHEN, SYDVKM. Trimming stripped 5 bases from V and 4 bases from J, with 12 bases between. The CDR3 reads CASSRGHSNQPQHF. DNA for the CDR3: TGTGCCAGCAGTCGGGGACACTCGAATCAGCCCCAGCATTTT.

This rearrangement joins TRBV10-3 to TRBJ2-5; the D is unclear. V lost 3 bases and J 1 base, leaving 6 bases between the germline ends. The CDR3 totals 13 residues. Germline values: CDR1 ENHRY, CDR2 SYGVKD. The CDR3, as DNA: TGTGCCATCAGTGAACAGCTCCAAGAGACCCAGTACTTC. Residues: CAISEQLQETQYF.

The chain links TRBV4-1 to TRBJ2-5; 8 nucleotides agree with TRBD2. V shed 1 base, J shed 3 bases, and the junction held 1 base outside the gene matches. This CDR3 is 14 amino acids long. Per germline, CDR1 MGHRA and CDR2 YSYEKL. DNA of the CDR3: TGCGCCAGCAGCCAAGGAGCGGGGGAAGAGACCCAGTACTTC. This gives the protein CASSQGAGEETQYF.

This clone is a singleton in its sample. The chain uses TRBV15 and TRBJ2-1; a weak D match, TRBD1 (6 bases). Looked up from germline, CDR1 is LNHNV and CDR2 is YYDKDF (reference sequence). The CDR3 totals 16 residues. Trimming stripped 4 bases from V and 4 bases from J, with 17 bases between. The CDR3 loop is CATSIQGTSFYNEQFF. CDR3 sequence (DNA): TGTGCCACCAGCATACAGGGTACCTCCTTTTACAATGAGCAGTTCTTC.

The chain couples TRBV4-3 to TRBJ2-7, with a possible D match to TRBD1 (6 bases). This CDR3 region has 13 residues. Per the germline V gene, CDR1 is LGHNA and CDR2 is YSLEER. V dropped 3 bases and J dropped 6 bases, with 12 bases sitting between them. CDR3 in DNA: TGCGCCAGCAGCCAGGGGACACCGACCGAGCAGTACTTC. Encoded protein: CASSQGTPTEQYF.

V is TRBV5-1 and J is TRBJ1-6, with 7 bases aligning to TRBD1. CDR1 SGHRS and CDR2 YFSETQ come from the germline V gene. This CDR3 contains 18 residues. The ends lost 4 bases at V and 6 bases at J; junction bases unmatched: 16. The CDR3 loop reads CASSPEPTGKGGNSPLHF. The CDR3 nucleotides read TGCGCCAGCAGCCCGGAACCGACAGGGAAGGGCGGTAATTCACCCCTCCACTTT.

V usage is TRBV5-8 and J usage is TRBJ1-1, with 7 positions matching TRBD1. Germline V gives CDR1 SGHTS, CDR2 YDEGEE. The CDR3 length is 13 residues. V trimming: 7 bases; J trimming: 3 bases; junction bases outside the gene matches: 6. The DNA of the CDR3 is TGTGCCAGCGCGGGACAGAGGGACACTGAAGCTTTCTTT. It specifies CASAGQRDTEAFF. The full variable domain, its missing parts supplied by reference TRBV5-8 and TRBJ1-1, is EAGVTQSPTHLIKTRGQQATLRCSPISGHTSVYWYQQALGLGLQFLLWYDEGEERNRGNFPPRFSGRQFPNYSSELNVNALELEDSALYLCASAGQRDTEAFFGQGTRLTVV.

The rearrangement joins TRBV27 to TRBJ2-2, with 7 bases fitting TRBD2. V lost 7 bases, J lost 4 bases, and 9 bases stayed unmatched. Germline assignment: CDR1 MNHEY and CDR2 SMNVEV (reference sequence). This CDR3 is built from 15 residues. CDR3 sequence: CASTFGRGVTGELFF. The CDR3 region has the DNA TGTGCCAGCACCTTTGGGAGGGGTGTCACCGGGGAGCTGTTTTTT.

The rearrangement links TRBV30 to TRBJ1-2, with 7 bases identical to TRBD1. CDR1 is GTSNPN, CDR2 SVGIG, per germline (reference sequence). This CDR3 has 13 amino acids. The V and J ends lost 4 bases and 6 bases, in that order; junction bases with no gene match: 8. The CDR3 region has the DNA TGTGCCTGGACTTTCGGCAGGGGGGATGGCTACACCTTC. Amino acids: CAWTFGRGDGYTF.

The chain joins TRBV28 to TRBJ2-7; a weak D match, TRBD2 (6 bases). CDR1 and CDR2 from the germline V gene are MDHEN and SYDVKM. V was pared by 10 bases and J by 5 bases, with 21 bases between. The CDR3 is made up of 14 amino acids. Written as DNA, the CDR3 is TGTGCCACCAGGGCCCCGGGAGAAGTCCACGAGCAGTACTTC. Its protein is CATRAPGEVHEQYF.

This sequence joins TRBV6-1 and TRBJ1-5; the D is unclear. The CDR3 consists of 15 residues. V shed 3 bases and J shed 5 bases, with 14 bases lying between them. Per the germline V gene, CDR1 is MNHNS and CDR2 is SASEGT. This chain's CDR3 is CASSDQTETDQPQHF. Here the CDR3 DNA reads TGTGCCAGCAGTGACCAGACGGAGACCGATCAGCCCCAGCATTTT.